This T cell receptor (beta chain) appears in the sequencing data of a study of blood T cell repertoires in COVID-19. Study processing details: The assay estimated nucleated cells by amplifying reference gene primers. TCRdb's copy holds only in-frame clones and misses some; the assay was immunoSEQ multiplex PCR. V and J calls and clone size are copied from that table; D and trimming were computed from the DNA. The top ten hold approximately 7.9% of the sample, which has 180,000 or so clones, 65% to 85% seen once. Participants were aged roughly 18 to 90 years, lived in 25 or so US areas, and enrolled virtually. Symptom resolution, clearance, or two negative PCRs marked donors in Cohort 3 as recovered. Germline V lookup: CDR1 MNHEY, CDR2 SVGAGI. The CDR3 has 14 amino acids. Trimming stripped 2 bases from V and 0 bases from J, with 7 bases between.

V and J are TRBV6-5 and TRBJ1-1, with D unclear. The source material was PBMCs or T cells enriched from blood (not recorded which). This receptor was taken from a man aged 40-49 years who had recovered from COVID-19. CDR3 nucleotides: TGTGCCAGCAGTTACATGGGCGTGAACACTGAAGCTTTCTTT. Translated, it gives CASSYMGVNTEAFF.